The 25 T cell receptor beta chains reported below all come from one sample, sequenced in a study of blood T cell repertoires in COVID-19. Assay: immunoSEQ multiplex PCR; the TCRdb copy retains only in-frame clones and omits some. The data show approximately 140,000 clones, about 85% seen once. Specimen: peripheral blood. Source of these receptors: a woman in her fifties or sixties with active or convalescent COVID-19.

The gene calls are TRBV7-6 and TRBJ1-2; 10 positions match TRBD1. J lost 3 bases, V lost 5 bases, and 15 bases had no gene match. The CDR3 totals 18 residues. Germline V gene data show CDR1 as SGHVS and CDR2 as FNYEAQ. The CDR3 DNA reads as TGTGCCAGCAGCGCAGGGGGACAGGGGATCCCTTTTTACTATGGCTACACCTTC. Translating it yields CASSAGGQGIPFYYGYTF.

This chain uses TRBV7-2 with TRBJ2-7, with unresolved D. Trimming removed 7 bases from V and 5 bases from J, with 15 bases in between. This CDR3 is built from 13 residues. The V gene's germline CDR1 is SGHTA and CDR2 FQGNSA. The CDR3 DNA follows: TGTGCCAGCACCTTCCGTCCACAAGACGAGCAGTACTTC. Its protein is CASTFRPQDEQYF.

V gene TRBV5-1 combines with J gene TRBJ1-1, with 8 bases aligning to TRBD1. The CDR3 extends over 13 amino acids. V dropped 3 bases and J dropped 7; count of bases not matched to a gene: 5. Germline V gene sequence: CDR1 SGHRS, CDR2 YFSETQ. The CDR3 region has the DNA TGCGCCAGCAGCTCGTCCGGGACAGGTGAAGCTTTCTTT. Translating gives CASSSSGTGEAFF.

CDR3 coding DNA: TGTGCCAGCAGTGAAGCGCTTCACGGTAATGAAAAACTGTTTTTT. It is translated as CASSEALHGNEKLFF. The J gene is TRBJ1-4, the V gene TRBV6-1, with unresolved D. Trimming stripped 0 bases from V and 4 bases from J, with 9 bases between. Germline values: CDR1 MNHNS, CDR2 SASEGT. CDR3 length: 15 amino acids.

The chain uses TRBV5-6 and TRBJ2-3; D not certain. V was shortened by 4 bases and J by 6 bases, with 12 bases between the two germline ends. This CDR3 comprises 13 residues. In germline, CDR1 is SGHDT, CDR2 YYEEEE. The CDR3 region is CASSLPLSDTQYF. The CDR3 nucleotides are TGTGCCAGCAGCCTGCCCCTATCGGATACGCAGTATTTT.

V usage is TRBV6-2 or TRBV6-3 and J usage is TRBJ2-2; 12 bases are a match to TRBD2. J gave up 0 bases and V 2 bases, and 7 bases lay outside the gene matches. Germline V lookup: CDR1 MNHEY, CDR2 SVGEGT. The CDR3 runs to 19 residues. This CDR3 is CASSYPTSGGTSNTGELFF. CDR3 nucleotide sequence: TGTGCCAGCAGTTACCCTACTAGCGGGGGGACCTCGAACACCGGGGAGCTGTTTTTT.

The rearrangement links TRBV4-1 to TRBJ2-7, with 9 bases matching TRBD1. In germline, CDR1 is MGHRA, CDR2 YSYEKL. There are 16 residues in the CDR3. Losses at the gene ends were 1 base for V and 6 bases for J; bases not matched to a gene: 10. For the CDR3, the DNA is TGCGCCAGCAGCCAAGGTGAGGGACAGGGTGCCGGCGAGCAGTACTTC. Encoded protein: CASSQGEGQGAGEQYF.

The V gene is TRBV5-1, the J gene TRBJ1-4, with no clear D. The germline gives CDR1 SGHRS, CDR2 YFSETQ. Trimming took 4 bases from V and 3 from J, leaving 13 bases between them. The CDR3 spans 15 residues. In nucleotides, the CDR3 is TGCGCCAGCAGCCCTCGCGGAGTATCTAATGAAAAACTGTTTTTT. Its translation: CASSPRGVSNEKLFF.

The chain recombines TRBV29-1 with TRBJ2-5, with D uncertain. Germline V lookup: CDR1 SQVTM, CDR2 ANQGSEA. The CDR3 runs 13 residues. The germline V and J ends were trimmed by 2 bases and 3 bases, with 10 bases remaining between them. In DNA form, the CDR3 reads TGCAGCGTTGAATTGGCGGAAGAAGAGACCCAGTACTTC. Its translation: CSVELAEEETQYF.

The chain is built from TRBV4-3 and TRBJ2-3, with 9 bases matching TRBD2. Per the germline V gene, CDR1 is LGHNA and CDR2 is YSLEER. Trimming at V came to 0 bases and at J to 11 bases, leaving 15 bases not matched to a gene. CDR3 length: 17 amino acids. The CDR3 region is CASSQDRPRDPSGEQYF. CDR3 sequence (DNA): TGCGCCAGCAGCCAAGATCGCCCCCGTGACCCTAGCGGGGAGCAGTATTTT.

The chain couples TRBV5-1 to TRBJ2-2, with D maybe TRBD1 (6 bases). This CDR3 region has 17 residues. The V gene lost 4 bases and the J gene lost 3 bases, with 19 bases spanning the gap. Germline CDR1 reads SGHRS; CDR2 reads YFSETQ. The CDR3 nucleotides read TGCGCCAGCAGCCCCGAGGGGGACCCGAGGGACACCGGGGAGCTGTTTTTT. It translates to CASSPEGDPRDTGELFF.

The rearrangement uses TRBV20-1 and TRBJ2-2; 7 positions agree with TRBD2. Germline lookup yields CDR1 DFQATT and CDR2 SNEGSKA (reference sequence). This CDR3 spans 14 amino acids. V dropped 3 bases and J dropped 7; count of bases not matched to a gene: 8. CDR3 amino acids: CSASSPGGGGELFF. CDR3 bases: TGCAGTGCTAGTTCCCCGGGGGGAGGCGGGGAGCTGTTTTTT.

This clone was recorded once. This chain connects TRBV5-5 to TRBJ2-5; TRBD1 matches at 7 bases. In germline, CDR1 is SGHKS, CDR2 YYEKEE (reference sequence). V was pared by 0 bases and J by 5 bases, with 7 bases of the junction left unmatched. CDR3 length: 15 amino acids. In DNA, the CDR3 is TGTGCCAGCAGCTTGGAAGGGGACAGTTGGGAGACCCAGTACTTC. As protein: CASSLEGDSWETQYF.

The chain is built from TRBV12-3 or TRBV12-4 and TRBJ2-3; no firm D call. Between the trimmed V and J ends, which lost 3 bases and 5 bases, there was a span of 6 bases. The CDR3 consists of 12 residues. The DNA for the CDR3 is TGTGCCAGCAGTTTTGCAGGAGATACGCAGTATTTT. Translating gives CASSFAGDTQYF.

This clone has only a few counts. The CDR3 nucleotides read TGTGCCAGCAGTGTCGGTCGGGCTAGCGGGGGCCGCTACGAGCAGTACTTC. Translated, it gives CASSVGRASGGRYEQYF. The V call is TRBV2, the J call TRBJ2-7, with TRBD2 matching over 10 bases. Germline CDR1 SNHLY, CDR2 FYNNEI. CDR3 length: 17 residues. Trimming at V came to 4 bases and at J to 3 bases, leaving 12 bases not matched to a gene.

The V gene is TRBV18, the J gene TRBJ2-3; 8 nucleotides match TRBD2. Germline V gene lookup returns CDR1 KGHSH and CDR2 LQKENI. The CDR3 covers 17 residues. V lost 3 bases, J lost 1 base, and 9 bases stayed unmatched. CDR3 amino acids: CASSPDDREGGTDTQYF. CDR3 nucleotides: TGTGCCAGCTCACCGGACGACCGGGAGGGCGGCACAGATACGCAGTATTTT.

J is TRBJ2-7 and V is TRBV5-5, with 10 nucleotides matching TRBD2. The CDR3 runs 14 residues. Trimming removed 5 bases from V and 3 bases from J; junction bases left unmatched: 5. CDR1 is SGHKS and CDR2 is YYEKEE in the germline V gene (reference sequence). CDR3 sequence: CASSLTSGFYEQYF. The CDR3 nucleotides read TGTGCCAGCAGTTTGACTAGCGGGTTCTACGAGCAGTACTTC.

This rearrangement joins TRBV3-1 (or the pseudogene TRBV3-2) to TRBJ1-1, with D perhaps TRBD1 (6 bases). V was clipped by 0 bases and J by 10 bases, with 15 bases between them. This CDR3 spans 14 amino acids. The germline gives CDR1 LGHDT, CDR2 YNNKEL (reference sequence). Here the CDR3 DNA reads TGTGCCAGCAGCCAAGATAGCACAGGGTTGGGAGCTTTCTTT. Its protein is CASSQDSTGLGAFF.

This chain uses TRBV5-1 with TRBJ2-2; D not resolved. The germline CDR1 and CDR2 sequences are SGHRS and YFSETQ. The V end was cut by 4 bases, the J end by 6 bases, with 10 bases between. The CDR3 loop spans 13 amino acids. CDR3 in amino acids: CASSLGPSGELFF. The CDR3 DNA follows: TGCGCCAGCAGCCTCGGTCCGTCCGGGGAGCTGTTTTTT.

This chain uses TRBV6-5 with TRBJ2-5; 15 nucleotides align to TRBD2. The J segment lost 2 bases and the V segment lost 2 bases, leaving 0 bases of the junction unmatched. Germline assignment: CDR1 MNHEY and CDR2 SVGAGI. The CDR3 length is 16 residues. The CDR3 spells CASSYGTSGGQETQYF. The CDR3 region has the DNA TGTGCCAGCAGTTACGGGACTAGCGGGGGGCAAGAGACCCAGTACTTC.

This chain links TRBV7-6 with TRBJ2-2; tentatively, D is TRBD1 (6 bases). V shed 10 bases and J shed 4 bases, with 10 bases lying between them. The germline V gene has CDR1 SGHVS and CDR2 FNYEAQ. CDR3 length: 12 residues. CDR3 loop: CAISQGTGELFF. As DNA, the CDR3 is TGTGCCATCTCACAGGGCACCGGGGAGCTGTTTTTT.

The chain links TRBV4-1 to TRBJ2-7, with D perhaps matching TRBD1 (5 bases). Germline V gene sequence: CDR1 MGHRA, CDR2 YSYEKL. The V and J ends lost 0 bases and 2 bases respectively, with 11 bases between them. This CDR3 has 15 residues. Written as DNA, the CDR3 is TGCGCCAGCAGCCAAGATTGGGGCGGACCCTACGAGCAGTACTTC. Encoded protein: CASSQDWGGPYEQYF.

The genes are TRBV6-2 or TRBV6-3 and TRBJ2-5; TRBD2 aligns across 16 bases. This CDR3 has 18 residues. Germline V CDR1 and CDR2: MNHEY, SVGEGT. J gave up 4 bases and V 6 bases, and 11 bases lay outside the gene matches. This CDR3 reads CASSLGTSGGAVGETQYF. CDR3 sequence (DNA): TGTGCCAGCAGCCTCGGGACTAGCGGGGGGGCCGTCGGAGAGACCCAGTACTTC.

V and J are TRBV19 and TRBJ1-1, with no clear D. In germline, CDR1 is LNHDA, CDR2 SQIVND (reference sequence). There are 13 residues in the CDR3. V dropped 4 bases and J dropped 0 bases, with 6 bases sitting between them. In DNA, the CDR3 is TGTGCCAGTAGTACGACTGTGAACACTGAAGCTTTCTTT. This translates into CASSTTVNTEAFF. Looking up the rest from reference TRBV19 and TRBJ1-1 gives the full variable domain: DGGITQSPKYLFRKEGQNVTLSCEQNLNHDAMYWYRQDPGQGLRLIYYSQIVNDFQKGDIAEGYSVSREKKESFPLTVTSAQKNPTAFYLCASSTTVNTEAFFGQGTRLTVV.

The V gene is TRBV11-2, the J gene TRBJ2-1; D perhaps matches TRBD1 (5 bases). The germline V gene has CDR1 SGHAT and CDR2 FQNNGV. This CDR3 has 14 residues. Trimming shortened V by 7 bases and J by 2 bases, and 12 bases separated the two germline ends. The CDR3: CASTGAQAYNEQFF. For the CDR3, the DNA is TGTGCCAGCACCGGCGCACAGGCCTACAATGAGCAGTTCTTC.